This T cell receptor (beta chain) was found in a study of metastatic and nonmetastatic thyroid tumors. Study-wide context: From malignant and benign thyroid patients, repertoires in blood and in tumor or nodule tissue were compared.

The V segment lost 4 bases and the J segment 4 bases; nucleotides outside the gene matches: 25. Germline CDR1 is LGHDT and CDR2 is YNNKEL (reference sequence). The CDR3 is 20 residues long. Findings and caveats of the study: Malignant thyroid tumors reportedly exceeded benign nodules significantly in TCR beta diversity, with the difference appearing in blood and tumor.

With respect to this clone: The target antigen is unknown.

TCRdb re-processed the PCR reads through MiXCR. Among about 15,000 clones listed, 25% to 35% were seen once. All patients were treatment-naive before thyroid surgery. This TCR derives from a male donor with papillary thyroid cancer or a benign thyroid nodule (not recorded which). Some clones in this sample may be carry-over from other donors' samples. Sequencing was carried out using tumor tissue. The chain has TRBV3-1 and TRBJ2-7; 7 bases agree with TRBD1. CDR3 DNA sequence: TGTGCCAGCAGCCCCCTCCCTTGGACAGGTGAGAGGGGCTATAGGTACGAGCAGTACTTC. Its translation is CASSPLPWTGERGYRYEQYF.